This TCR beta chain was documented in a study of CD8 T cells in Susac syndrome. CDR1 is SQVTM and CDR2 is ANQGSEA in the germline V gene. This CDR3 has 13 amino acids. V lost 4 bases and J lost 1, with 9 bases in between. RNA in amounts of roughly 0.5 to 1 ug was reverse transcribed with random hexamers. Each CDR3 protein is one row after TCRdb ran MiXCR on the immunoSEQ multiplex PCR reads. Of 100,000 or so distinct CDR3 sequences in the sample, roughly 94% were seen once. This clonotype was seen just once. Sequenced sample: CD4+ T cells from PBMCs. This chain uses TRBV29-1 with TRBJ2-3, with no clear D. The clonotype comes from a human donor with Susac syndrome. CDR3 in amino acids: CSVVKTGTDTQYF. For the CDR3, the DNA is TGCAGCGTTGTTAAGACGGGCACAGATACGCAGTATTTT.